This note documents a single T cell receptor (beta chain) sequence. The CDR3 runs to 17 residues. The germline CDR1 and CDR2 sequences are KGHSH and LQKENI. The junction had 13 bases not matched to a gene; V was cut back by 3 bases and J by 4 bases. The data belong to a study of blood T cell repertoires in COVID-19. In the study overall: Both acute and convalescent COVID-19 samples were obtained from the United States, Italy and Spain. Sample material is recorded as cDNA or gDNA derived from T cells, B-cell-depleted T cells, or PBMCs.

Original data processing: The assay estimated nucleated cells by amplifying reference gene primers. Clones were read by immunoSEQ multiplex PCR, and TCRdb kept only the in-frame ones, dropping some. The V and J calls and clone size were taken over from that table, and D and trimming were inferred from the DNA. Of some 100,000 clones listed, 80% to 95% are singletons. The receptor was isolated from a woman aged 60 to 75 with active COVID-19. J is TRBJ1-2 and V is TRBV18, with 8 bases fitting TRBD1. The specimen sequenced was peripheral blood. This CDR3 reads CASSPTLQGDSGYGYTF. Written as DNA, the CDR3 is TGTGCCAGCTCACCTACTCTACAGGGGGACTCCGGCTATGGCTACACCTTC. Full variable domain (outside the CDR3, taken from reference TRBV18 and TRBJ1-2): NAGVMQNPRHLVRRRGQEARLRCSPMKGHSHVYWYRQLPEEGLKFMVYLQKENIIDESGMPKERFSAEFPKEGPSILRIQQVVRGDSAAYFCASSPTLQGDSGYGYTFGSGTRLTVV.